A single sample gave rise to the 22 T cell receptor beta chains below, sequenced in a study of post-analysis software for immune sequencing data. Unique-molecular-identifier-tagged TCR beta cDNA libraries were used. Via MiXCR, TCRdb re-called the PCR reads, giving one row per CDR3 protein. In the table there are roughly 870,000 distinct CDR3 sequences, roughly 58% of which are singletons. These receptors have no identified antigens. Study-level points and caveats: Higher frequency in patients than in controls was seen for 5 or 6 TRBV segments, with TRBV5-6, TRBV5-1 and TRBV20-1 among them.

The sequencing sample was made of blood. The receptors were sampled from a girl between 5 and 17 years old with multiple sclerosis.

CDR3 in amino acids: CASQGTGGEKLFF. CDR3 DNA sequence: TGCGCCAGCCAGGGGACAGGGGGTGAAAAACTGTTTTTT. The V gene is TRBV4-1, the J gene TRBJ1-4, with 11 bases that match TRBD1. V gave up 8 bases and J gave up 7 bases; unmatched junction bases: 3. Germline V gene lookup returns CDR1 MGHRA and CDR2 YSYEKL. This CDR3 is 13 amino acids long.

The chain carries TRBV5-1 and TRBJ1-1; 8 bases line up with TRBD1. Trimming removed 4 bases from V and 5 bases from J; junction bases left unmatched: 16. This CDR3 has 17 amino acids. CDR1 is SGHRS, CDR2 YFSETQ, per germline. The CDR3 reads CASSHHRAGGSGTEAFF. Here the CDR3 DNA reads TGCGCCAGCAGCCATCACAGGGCAGGGGGCTCTGGGACTGAAGCTTTCTTT.

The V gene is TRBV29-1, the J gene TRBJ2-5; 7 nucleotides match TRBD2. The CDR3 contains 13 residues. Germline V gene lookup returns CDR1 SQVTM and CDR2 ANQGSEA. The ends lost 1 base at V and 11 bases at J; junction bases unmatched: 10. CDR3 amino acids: CSVEGGSRNEQYF. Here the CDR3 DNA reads TGCAGCGTTGAAGGCGGGAGTCGGAATGAGCAGTACTTC.

The chain's CDR3 is CASSLARTSEEDSGELFF. Here the CDR3 DNA reads TGTGCCAGCAGCTTGGCCCGGACTAGCGAAGAGGACAGCGGGGAGCTGTTTTTT. This chain uses TRBV5-7 with TRBJ2-2, with 9 bases identical to TRBD2. TRBV5-7 is recorded as an ORF, its role being uncertain. The J segment lost 7 bases and the V segment lost 0 bases, leaving 13 bases of the junction unmatched. This CDR3 has 18 amino acids.

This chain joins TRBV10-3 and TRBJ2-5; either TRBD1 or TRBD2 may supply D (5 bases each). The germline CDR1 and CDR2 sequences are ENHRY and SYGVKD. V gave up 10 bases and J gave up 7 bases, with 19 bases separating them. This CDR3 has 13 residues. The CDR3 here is CASKEGLWGTQYF. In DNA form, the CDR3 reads TGTGCCAGTAAAGAGGGGCTCTGGGGGACCCAGTACTTC.

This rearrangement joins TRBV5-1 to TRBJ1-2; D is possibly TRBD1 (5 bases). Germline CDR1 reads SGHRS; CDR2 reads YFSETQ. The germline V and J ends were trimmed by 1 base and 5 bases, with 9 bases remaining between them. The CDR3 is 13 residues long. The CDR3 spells CASSLKTGYGYTF. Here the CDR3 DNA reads TGCGCCAGCAGCTTGAAAACAGGATATGGCTACACCTTC.

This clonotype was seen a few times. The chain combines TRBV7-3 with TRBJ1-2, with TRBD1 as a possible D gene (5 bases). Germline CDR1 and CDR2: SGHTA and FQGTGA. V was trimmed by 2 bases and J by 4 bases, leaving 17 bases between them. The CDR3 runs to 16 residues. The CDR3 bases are TGTGCCAGCAGCTTAGGACGGACTGGGCAGGGCTATGGCTACACCTTC. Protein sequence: CASSLGRTGQGYGYTF.

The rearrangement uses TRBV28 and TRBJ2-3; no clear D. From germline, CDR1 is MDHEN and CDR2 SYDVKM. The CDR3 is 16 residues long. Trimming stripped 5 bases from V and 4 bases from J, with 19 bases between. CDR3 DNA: TGTGCCAGCAGTCCCCTCTCCCTCGGTTGGGCAGATACGCAGTATTTT. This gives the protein CASSPLSLGWADTQYF.

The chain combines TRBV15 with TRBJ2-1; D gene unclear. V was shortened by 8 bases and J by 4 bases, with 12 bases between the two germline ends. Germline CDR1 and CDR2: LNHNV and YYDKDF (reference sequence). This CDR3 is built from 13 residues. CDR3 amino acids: CATQVGGYNEQFF. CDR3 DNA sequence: TGTGCCACCCAGGTAGGCGGATACAATGAGCAGTTCTTC.

The CDR3, as DNA: TGCGCCAGCAGCTCGAGTGGCAACGAGCAGTACTTC. Translation: CASSSSGNEQYF. This sequence joins TRBV5-1 and TRBJ2-4; D is unresolved. The J call is doubtful: the DNA matches TRBJ2-7 better. CDR1 is SGHRS and CDR2 is YFSETQ in the germline V gene. CDR3 size: 12 residues.

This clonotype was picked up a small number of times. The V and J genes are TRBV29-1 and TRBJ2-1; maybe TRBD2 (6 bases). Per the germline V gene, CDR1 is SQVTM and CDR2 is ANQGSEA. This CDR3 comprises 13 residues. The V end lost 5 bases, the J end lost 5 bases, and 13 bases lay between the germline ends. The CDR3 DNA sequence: TGCAGCGTTATCCGGGGGTGGGACAATGAGCAGTTCTTC. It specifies CSVIRGWDNEQFF.

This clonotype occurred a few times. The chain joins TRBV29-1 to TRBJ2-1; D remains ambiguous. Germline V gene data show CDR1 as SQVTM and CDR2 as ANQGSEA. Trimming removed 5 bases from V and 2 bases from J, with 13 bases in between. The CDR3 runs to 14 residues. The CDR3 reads CSVRALSPYNEQFF. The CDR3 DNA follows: TGCAGCGTTAGAGCCCTAAGCCCCTACAATGAGCAGTTCTTC.

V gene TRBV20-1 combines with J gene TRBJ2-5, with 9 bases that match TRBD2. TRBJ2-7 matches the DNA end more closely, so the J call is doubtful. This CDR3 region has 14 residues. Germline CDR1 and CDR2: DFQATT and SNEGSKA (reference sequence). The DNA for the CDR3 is TGCAGTGCTCGACCCCCGGGACTAGCAAACGAGCAGTACTTC. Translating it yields CSARPPGLANEQYF.

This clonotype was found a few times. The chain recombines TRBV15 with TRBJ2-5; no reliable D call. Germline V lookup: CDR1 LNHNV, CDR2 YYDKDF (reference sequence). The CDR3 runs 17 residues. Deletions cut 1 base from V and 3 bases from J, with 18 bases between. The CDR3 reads CATSRVPDIPSEETQYF. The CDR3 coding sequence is TGTGCCACCAGCAGAGTTCCGGATATCCCCAGTGAAGAGACCCAGTACTTC.

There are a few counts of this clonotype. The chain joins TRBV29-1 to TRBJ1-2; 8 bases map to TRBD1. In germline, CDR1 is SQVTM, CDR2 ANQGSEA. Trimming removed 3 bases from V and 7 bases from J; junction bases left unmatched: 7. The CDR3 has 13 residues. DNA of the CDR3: TGCAGCGTTGAGGAAAACAGGGGGGGTGGCTACACCTTC. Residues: CSVEENRGGGYTF.

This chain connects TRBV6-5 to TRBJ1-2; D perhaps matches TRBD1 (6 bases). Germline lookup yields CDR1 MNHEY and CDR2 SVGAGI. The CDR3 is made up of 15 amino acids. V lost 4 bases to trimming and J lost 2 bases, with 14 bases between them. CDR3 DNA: TGTGCCAGCAGTTCTGATGCCCAGGGGAACTATGGCTACACCTTC. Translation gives CASSSDAQGNYGYTF.

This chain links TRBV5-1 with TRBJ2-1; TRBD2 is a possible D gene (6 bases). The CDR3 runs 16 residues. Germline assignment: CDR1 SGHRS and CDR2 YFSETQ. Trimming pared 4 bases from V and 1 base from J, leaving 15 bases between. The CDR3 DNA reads TGCGCCAGCAGCCAGAGTGGGGGAGGTTCCTACAATGAGCAGTTCTTC. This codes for CASSQSGGGSYNEQFF.

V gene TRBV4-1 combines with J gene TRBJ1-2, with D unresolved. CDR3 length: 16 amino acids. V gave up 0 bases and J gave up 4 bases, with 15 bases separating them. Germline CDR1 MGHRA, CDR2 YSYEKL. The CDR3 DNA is TGCGCCAGCAGCCAAGACGTTAAGGGCAGGACCTATGGCTACACCTTC. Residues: CASSQDVKGRTYGYTF.

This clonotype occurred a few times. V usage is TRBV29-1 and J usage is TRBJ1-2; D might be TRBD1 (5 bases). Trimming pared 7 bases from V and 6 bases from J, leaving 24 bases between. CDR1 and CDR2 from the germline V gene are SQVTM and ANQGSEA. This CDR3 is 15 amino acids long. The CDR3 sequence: CSAGSTAQGRNGYTF. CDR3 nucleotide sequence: TGCAGCGCGGGGTCTACCGCGCAGGGTAGGAATGGCTACACCTTC.

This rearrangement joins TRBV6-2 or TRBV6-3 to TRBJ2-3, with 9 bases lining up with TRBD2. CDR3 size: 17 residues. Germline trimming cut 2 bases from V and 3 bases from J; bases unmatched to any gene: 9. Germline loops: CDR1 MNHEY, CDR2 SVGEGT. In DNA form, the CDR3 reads TGTGCCAGCAGTTACACGTTGAGCGGGGGGACGACAGATACGCAGTATTTT. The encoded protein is CASSYTLSGGTTDTQYF.

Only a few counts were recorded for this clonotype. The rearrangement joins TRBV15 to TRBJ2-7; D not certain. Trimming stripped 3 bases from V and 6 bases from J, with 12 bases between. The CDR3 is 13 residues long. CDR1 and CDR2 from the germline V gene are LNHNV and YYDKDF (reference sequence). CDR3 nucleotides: TGTGCCACCAGCAGCCCCCTCCGACGCGAGCAGTACTTC. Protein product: CATSSPLRREQYF.

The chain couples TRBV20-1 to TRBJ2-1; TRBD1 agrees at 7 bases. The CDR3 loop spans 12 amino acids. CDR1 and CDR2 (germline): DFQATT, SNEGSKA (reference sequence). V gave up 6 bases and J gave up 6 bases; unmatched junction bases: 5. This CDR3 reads CSAENRGNEQFF. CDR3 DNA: TGCAGTGCAGAGAACAGGGGCAATGAGCAGTTCTTC.